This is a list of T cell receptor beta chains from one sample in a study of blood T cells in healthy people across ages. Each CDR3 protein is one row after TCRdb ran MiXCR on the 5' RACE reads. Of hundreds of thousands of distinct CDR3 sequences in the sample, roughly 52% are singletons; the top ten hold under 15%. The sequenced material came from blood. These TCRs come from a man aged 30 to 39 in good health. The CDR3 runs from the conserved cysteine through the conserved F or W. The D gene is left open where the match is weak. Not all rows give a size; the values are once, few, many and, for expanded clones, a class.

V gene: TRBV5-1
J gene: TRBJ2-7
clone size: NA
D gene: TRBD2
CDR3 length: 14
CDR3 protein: CASSHPGTTYEQYF
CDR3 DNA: TGCGCCAGCAGCCATCCCGGGACTACTTACGAGCAGTACTTC

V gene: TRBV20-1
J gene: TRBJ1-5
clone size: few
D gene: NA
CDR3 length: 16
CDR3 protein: CSARRQGQYSNQPQHF
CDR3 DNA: TGCAGTGCTAGAAGGCAGGGGCAATATAGCAATCAGCCCCAGCATTTT

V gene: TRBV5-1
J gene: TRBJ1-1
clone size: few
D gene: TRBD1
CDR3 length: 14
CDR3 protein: CASSFGQGGTEAFF
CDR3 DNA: TGTGCCAGCAGCTTCGGACAGGGCGGGACTGAAGCTTTCTTT

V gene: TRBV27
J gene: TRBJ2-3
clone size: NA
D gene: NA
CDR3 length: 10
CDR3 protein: CASGQDTQYF
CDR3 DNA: TGTGCCAGCGGCCAAGATACGCAGTATTTT

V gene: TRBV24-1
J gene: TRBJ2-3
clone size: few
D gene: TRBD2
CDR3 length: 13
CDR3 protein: CATSGGAVDTQYF
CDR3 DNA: TGTGCCACCAGCGGGGGGGCCGTAGATACGCAGTATTTT

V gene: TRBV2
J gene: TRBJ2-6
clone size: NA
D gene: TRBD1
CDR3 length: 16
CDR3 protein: CASSATGMAGANVLTF
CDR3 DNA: TGTGCCAGCAGTGCGACAGGGATGGCTGGGGCCAACGTCCTGACTTTC

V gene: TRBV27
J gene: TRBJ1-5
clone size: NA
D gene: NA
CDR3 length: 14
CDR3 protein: CASSFGQINQPQHF
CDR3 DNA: TGTGCCAGCAGTTTTGGGCAGATCAATCAGCCCCAGCATTTT

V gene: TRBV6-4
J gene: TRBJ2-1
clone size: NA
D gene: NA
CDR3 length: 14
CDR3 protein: CASRDSIAGNEQFF
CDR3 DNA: TGTGCCAGCAGGGACTCGATTGCTGGGAATGAGCAGTTCTTC

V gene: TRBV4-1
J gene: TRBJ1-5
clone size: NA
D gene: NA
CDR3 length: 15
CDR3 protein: CASSPSEGTNQPQHF
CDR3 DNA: TGCGCCAGCAGTCCCTCAGAGGGGACCAATCAGCCCCAGCATTTT

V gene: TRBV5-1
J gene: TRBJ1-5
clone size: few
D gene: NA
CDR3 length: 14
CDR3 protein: CASSWGRFHQPQHF
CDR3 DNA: TGCGCCAGCAGTTGGGGGAGGTTCCATCAGCCCCAGCATTTT

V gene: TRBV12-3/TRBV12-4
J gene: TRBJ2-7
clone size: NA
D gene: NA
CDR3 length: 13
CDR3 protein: CASSTYRVGEQYF
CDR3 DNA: TGTGCCAGCAGTACGTACAGGGTGGGCGAGCAGTACTTC

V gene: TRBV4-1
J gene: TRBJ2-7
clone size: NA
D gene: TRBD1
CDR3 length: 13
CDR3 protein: CASSPMDRREQYF
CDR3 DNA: TGCGCCAGCAGCCCCATGGACAGGCGCGAGCAGTACTTC

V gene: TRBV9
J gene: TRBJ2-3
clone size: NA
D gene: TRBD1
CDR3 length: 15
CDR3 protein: CASKQGPASTDTQYF
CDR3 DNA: TGTGCCAGCAAACAGGGGCCTGCTAGCACAGATACGCAGTATTTT

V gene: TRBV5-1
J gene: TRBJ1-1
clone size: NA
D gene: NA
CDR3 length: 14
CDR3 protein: CASTRQEGNTEAFF
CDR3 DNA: TGCGCCAGTACCCGCCAGGAGGGGAACACTGAAGCTTTCTTT

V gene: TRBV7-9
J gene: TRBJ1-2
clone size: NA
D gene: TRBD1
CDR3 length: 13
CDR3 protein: CASSLRGNYSYTF
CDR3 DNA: TGTGCCAGCAGCCTCAGGGGGAACTATAGCTACACCTTC

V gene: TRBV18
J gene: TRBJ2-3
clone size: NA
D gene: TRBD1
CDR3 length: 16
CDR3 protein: CASSRETGAITDTQYF
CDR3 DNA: TGTGCCAGCTCACGGGAAACAGGGGCCATCACAGATACGCAGTATTTT